This T cell receptor (beta chain) was documented in a study of breast tumors, draining lymph nodes, adjacent tissues. Findings and limits, study-wide: Tumors had less TCR diversity than lymph nodes, more than nontumor tissue.

Breast cancer patients provided tissue from their axillary draining lymph nodes. In its sample, this clonotype was seen many times. What it recognizes is unknown. The CDR3 length is 13 residues. Germline lookup yields CDR1 SGHNT and CDR2 YENEEA. With 5 bases clipped from V and 3 bases from J, the junction kept 1 base outside the gene matches. TCRdb ran MiXCR on the multiplex PCR reads and lists one entry per CDR3 protein. The sample yields around 230,000 distinct CDR3 sequences, 30% to 35% seen once. The clonotype was recovered from a female donor with breast cancer. Some clones in this sample may be carry-over from other donors' samples. Specimen: axillary lymph node tissue. The chain has TRBV11-3 and TRBJ2-5, with TRBD2 matching over 9 bases. CDR3 coding DNA: TGTGCCAGCAGCCGGACTAGCGAAGAGACCCAGTACTTC. This translates into CASSRTSEETQYF.